What follows are 15 T cell receptor beta chains derived from one specimen sequenced in a study of radiation and T cells in renal cell carcinoma. Assay used: immunoSEQ multiplex PCR; TCRdb lists only in-frame clones, some missing. Of about 150,000 clones detected, 87% appear once; the ten largest clones hold 13%. Time point noted: blood 2 weeks post-SBRT. Described treatment: 15 Gy SBRT to primary tumor, nephrectomy 4 weeks later. Source: blood, taken from a patient whose treatment included radiotherapy and nephrectomy. Receptor source: a woman aged 50 to 65 with renal cell carcinoma.

The CDR3 region is CASSQTDEGSYEQYF. CDR3 coding DNA: TGCGCCAGCAGCCAGACCGACGAGGGGTCCTACGAGCAGTACTTC. The chain joins TRBV4-3 to TRBJ2-7; perhaps D is TRBD1 or TRBD2 (5 bases each). Looked up from germline, CDR1 is LGHNA and CDR2 is YSLEER. V lost 3 bases, J lost 1 base, and 13 bases lay in between. This CDR3 has 15 amino acids.

CDR3 amino acids: CAISGGTSPLHF. CDR3 nucleotides: TGTGCCATCAGTGGGGGTACTTCACCCCTCCACTTT. The rearrangement links TRBV10-3 to TRBJ1-6; D not certain. CDR3 size: 12 residues. The V end lost 4 bases, the J end lost 9 bases, and 7 bases lay between the germline ends. The germline gives CDR1 ENHRY, CDR2 SYGVKD.

The chain has TRBV25-1 and TRBJ1-2, with TRBD1 identical over 7 bases. CDR1 is MGHDK, CDR2 SYGVNS, per germline. The CDR3 spans 15 residues. J gave up 8 bases and V 2 bases, and 11 bases lay outside the gene matches. The CDR3 bases are TGTGCCAGCAGTGAACTCGTGGAGGGGGCAGGGGGCTACACCTTC. Protein sequence: CASSELVEGAGGYTF.

The V and J genes are TRBV5-1 and TRBJ2-5, with 8 bases identical to TRBD1. V trimming: 7 bases; J trimming: 5 bases; junction bases outside the gene matches: 7. The CDR3 covers 13 residues. The germline V gene encodes CDR1 SGHRS and CDR2 YFSETQ. The CDR3 sequence is CASYPGGGETQYF. CDR3 bases: TGCGCCAGCTACCCAGGGGGCGGCGAGACCCAGTACTTC. The full variable domain, with the rest looked up from reference TRBV5-1 and TRBJ2-5, is KAGVTQTPRYLIKTRGQQVTLSCSPISGHRSVSWYQQTPGQGLQFLFEYFSETQRNKGNFPGRFSGRQFSNSRSEMNVSTLELGDSALYLCASYPGGGETQYFGPGTRLLVL.

The chain employs TRBV19 and TRBJ2-2; D assignment may be TRBD1 or TRBD2 (6 bases each). V lost 7 bases to trimming and J lost 6 bases, with 9 bases between them. The germline gives CDR1 LNHDA, CDR2 SQIVND (reference sequence). CDR3 length equals 12 residues. CDR3 nucleotide sequence: TGTGCCAGTAACGGGGGCCCCGGGGAGCTGTTTTTT. Its translation: CASNGGPGELFF. Full variable domain (outside the CDR3, taken from reference TRBV19 and TRBJ2-2): DGGITQSPKYLFRKEGQNVTLSCEQNLNHDAMYWYRQDPGQGLRLIYYSQIVNDFQKGDIAEGYSVSREKKESFPLTVTSAQKNPTAFYLCASNGGPGELFFGEGSRLTVL.

V usage is TRBV27 and J usage is TRBJ2-2; 7 bases align to TRBD1. The CDR3 spans 15 residues. The germline CDR1 and CDR2 sequences are MNHEY and SMNVEV (reference sequence). With 6 bases clipped from V and 3 bases from J, the junction kept 7 bases outside the gene matches. CDR3 amino acids: CASRKGQFYTGELFF. The CDR3 bases are TGTGCCAGCAGAAAGGGACAGTTCTACACCGGGGAGCTGTTTTTT.

As DNA, the CDR3 is TGTGCCAGCAGCTTAGGTGGAAACACCATATATTTT. It codes for CASSLGGNTIYF. The chain uses TRBV7-9 and TRBJ1-3; no clear D. V lost 1 base and J 3 bases, leaving 1 base between the germline ends. This CDR3 spans 12 amino acids. Germline V gives CDR1 SEHNR, CDR2 FQNEAQ (reference sequence).

V usage is TRBV25-1 and J usage is TRBJ1-1, with D tentatively TRBD1 (5 bases). This CDR3 is built from 14 residues. V was trimmed by 3 bases and J by 6 bases, leaving 14 bases between them. Germline-derived CDR1 and CDR2 are MGHDK and SYGVNS. The DNA of the CDR3 is TGTGCCAGCAGTGACCGGGACCCGGGAGCTGAAGCTTTCTTT. It translates to CASSDRDPGAEAFF.

The chain combines TRBV5-5 with TRBJ2-5, with D possibly matching TRBD1 (5 bases). This CDR3 region has 15 residues. The V end lost 4 bases, the J end lost 1 base, and 14 bases lay between the germline ends. Germline CDR1 SGHKS, CDR2 YYEKEE (reference sequence). The CDR3 here is CASSQYPGPQETQYF. CDR3 nucleotides: TGTGCCAGCAGCCAGTATCCAGGGCCCCAAGAGACCCAGTACTTC.

The J gene is TRBJ2-3, the V gene TRBV29-1, with 13 nucleotides matching TRBD2. Per germline, CDR1 SQVTM and CDR2 ANQGSEA. Trimming removed 6 bases from V and 4 bases from J; junction bases left unmatched: 7. This CDR3 is 15 amino acids long. The CDR3 region is CSVTRTSGGSDTQYF. The DNA of the CDR3 is TGCAGCGTCACCAGGACTAGCGGGGGTTCAGATACGCAGTATTTT.

The rearrangement joins TRBV7-2 to TRBJ2-1; 7 nucleotides line up with TRBD1. CDR3 length: 17 residues. Germline-derived CDR1 and CDR2 are SGHTA and FQGNSA. The V gene end was trimmed by 5 bases and the J gene end by 1 base; junction bases not matched to a gene: 11. The CDR3 nucleotides are TGTGCCAGCAGCCCCAAAGAACAGGGGCTTTCCTACAATGAGCAGTTCTTC. Amino acids: CASSPKEQGLSYNEQFF.

The V call is TRBV7-9, the J call TRBJ2-7; 9 nucleotides line up with TRBD1. V lost 8 bases and J lost 2; bases outside the gene matches: 1. CDR1 is SEHNR, CDR2 FQNEAQ, per germline (reference sequence). The CDR3 length is 12 residues. The CDR3 region has the DNA TGTGCCAGCGGGACAGGGCCCTACGAGCAGTACTTC. Translation: CASGTGPYEQYF.

The CDR3 loop reads CASSLGGALQETQYF. The CDR3 DNA is TGCGCCAGCAGCTTGGGTGGGGCCCTCCAAGAGACCCAGTACTTC. This chain joins TRBV5-1 and TRBJ2-5; D perhaps matches TRBD1 (5 bases). Germline CDR1 is SGHRS and CDR2 is YFSETQ. The CDR3 length is 15 residues. The V and J ends lost 0 bases and 1 base respectively, with 10 bases between them.

This clone was seen a single time. This chain joins TRBV7-2 and TRBJ2-5, with 13 bases aligning to TRBD2. In germline, CDR1 is SGHTA, CDR2 FQGNSA. V trimming: 3 bases; J trimming: 5 bases; junction bases outside the gene matches: 15. This CDR3 is built from 19 residues. The CDR3 loop reads CASSFPYQTSGGTPETQYF. In DNA, the CDR3 is TGTGCCAGCAGCTTTCCTTATCAGACTAGCGGGGGGACCCCGGAGACCCAGTACTTC.

The chain combines TRBV7-3 with TRBJ1-1; D unclear. Trimming removed 4 bases at V and 5 bases at J, with 11 bases between. The CDR3 spans 13 residues. Per germline, CDR1 SGHTA and CDR2 FQGTGA. Here the CDR3 DNA reads TGTGCCAGCAGCTCCCACGATAGTACTGAAGCTTTCTTT. It yields the protein CASSSHDSTEAFF.